These 9 T cell receptor beta chains share one sample of origin, sequenced in a study of PD-1 blockade in classical Hodgkin lymphoma. Profiling relied on immunoSEQ multiplex PCR, and the TCRdb table lists in-frame clones only, not all of them. The sample has 89,000 or so clones, approximately 91% seen once. The patients all showed relapse after autologous stem cell transplantation, while their brentuximab vedotin exposure varied. The material was peripheral blood mononuclear cells (PBMCs), obtained before the second cycle of nivolumab. Receptors were obtained from a human donor with classical Hodgkin lymphoma.

Points on this clone: The junction does not match germline at one end; this may be a read error. V and J are TRBV27 and TRBJ1-2, with TRBD1 matching over 10 bases. The length of the CDR3 is 17 residues. Looked up from germline, CDR1 is MNHEY and CDR2 is SMNVEV (reference sequence). The CDR3 reads CASSLYARQGAGYGYTF. The CDR3 DNA sequence: TGTGCCAGCAGCTTATATGCCAGACAGGGGGCAGGGTATGGCTACACCTTC.

The chain joins TRBV28 to TRBJ1-5, with D possibly being TRBD1 (5 bases). Germline CDR1 is MDHEN and CDR2 is SYDVKM. V was pared by 3 bases and J by 0 bases, with 18 bases between. This CDR3 region has 18 residues. CDR3 coding DNA: TGTGCCAGCAGTTTTATCTCTTGGGGGAGGTATAGCAATCAGCCCCAGCATTTT. This gives the protein CASSFISWGRYSNQPQHF.

The V and J genes are TRBV19 and TRBJ2-4, with 10 bases matching TRBD2. The ends lost 2 bases at V and 9 bases at J; junction bases unmatched: 10. Germline loops: CDR1 LNHDA, CDR2 SQIVND (reference sequence). This CDR3 spans 16 amino acids. The CDR3 spells CASSITAGGPDGIQYF. CDR3 in DNA: TGTGCCAGTAGTATAACAGCGGGAGGGCCGGACGGCATTCAGTACTTC.

The chain carries TRBV18 and TRBJ2-2; no reliable D call. CDR1 and CDR2 from the germline V gene are KGHSH and LQKENI. The CDR3 is made up of 12 amino acids. Trimming took 4 bases from V and 4 from J, leaving 4 bases between them. CDR3 sequence: CASSHGTGELFF. DNA for the CDR3: TGTGCCAGCTCACATGGCACCGGGGAGCTGTTTTTT.

The gene calls are TRBV27 and TRBJ2-1, with TRBD2 matching 10 bases. Germline CDR1 is MNHEY and CDR2 is SMNVEV (reference sequence). This CDR3 comprises 16 residues. The J segment lost 5 bases and the V segment lost 2 bases, leaving 6 bases of the junction unmatched. CDR3 sequence (DNA): TGTGCCAGCAGTTTAAGGGTTAGCGGGGGGAACAATGAGCAGTTCTTC. This codes for CASSLRVSGGNNEQFF.

This clone came up once. The chain is built from TRBV9 and TRBJ2-7; D is unclear. CDR1 is SGDLS and CDR2 is YYNGEE in the germline V gene. The CDR3 has 14 residues. V lost 4 bases and J lost 7, with 18 bases in between. In DNA, the CDR3 is TGTGCCAGCAGCATACAGCCGCTAAGTACGGAGCAGTACTTC. Translating gives CASSIQPLSTEQYF.

This clone was found once. The V and J genes are TRBV5-1 and TRBJ2-7; TRBD2 matches at 9 bases. Trimming cost V 4 bases and J 2 bases; bases outside gene matches: 1. This CDR3 has 13 residues. Per the germline V gene, CDR1 is SGHRS and CDR2 is YFSETQ. CDR3 nucleotides: TGCGCCAGCAGCCCTAGCGGGACCTACGAGCAGTACTTC. Translation: CASSPSGTYEQYF.

The chain is built from TRBV5-1 and TRBJ2-1; 9 bases map to TRBD1. The CDR3 is 15 residues long. J lost 3 bases, V lost 3 bases, and 4 bases had no gene match. In germline, CDR1 is SGHRS, CDR2 YFSETQ. CDR3 sequence (DNA): TGCGCCAGCAGCTCGGACAGGGGAAGCTACAATGAGCAGTTCTTC. It encodes CASSSDRGSYNEQFF.

The V gene is TRBV6-1, the J gene TRBJ1-5; D uncertain. V lost 0 bases, J lost 4 bases, and 13 bases lay in between. The CDR3 is made up of 16 amino acids. CDR1 is MNHNS, CDR2 SASEGT, per germline. The CDR3 DNA reads as TGTGCCAGCAGTGAAGCGGTGTCCTATAGGAATCAGCCCCAGCATTTT. Amino acid sequence: CASSEAVSYRNQPQHF.